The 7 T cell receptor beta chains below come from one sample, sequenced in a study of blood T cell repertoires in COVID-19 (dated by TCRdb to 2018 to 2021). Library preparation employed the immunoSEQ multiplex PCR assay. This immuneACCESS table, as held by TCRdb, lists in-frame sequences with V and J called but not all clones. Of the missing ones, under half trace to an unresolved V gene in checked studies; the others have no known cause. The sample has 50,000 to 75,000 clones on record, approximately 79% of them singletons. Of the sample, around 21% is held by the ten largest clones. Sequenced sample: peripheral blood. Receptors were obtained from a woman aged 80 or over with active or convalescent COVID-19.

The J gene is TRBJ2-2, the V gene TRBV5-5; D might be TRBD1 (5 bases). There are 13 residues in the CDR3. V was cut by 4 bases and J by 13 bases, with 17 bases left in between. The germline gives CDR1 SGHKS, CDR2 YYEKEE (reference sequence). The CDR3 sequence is CASSPSGHEVLFF. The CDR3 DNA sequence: TGTGCCAGCAGCCCAAGTGGACACGAAGTGCTGTTTTTT.

The CDR3 here is CASRIGPEDSPLHF. DNA of the CDR3: TGTGCCAGCAGAATAGGCCCGGAGGATTCACCCCTCCACTTT. The J gene is TRBJ1-6, the V gene TRBV6-4; D gene ambiguous. The germline V and J ends were trimmed by 6 bases and 8 bases, with 14 bases remaining between them. CDR3 length: 14 amino acids. Germline V gene data show CDR1 as MRHNA and CDR2 as SNTAGT.

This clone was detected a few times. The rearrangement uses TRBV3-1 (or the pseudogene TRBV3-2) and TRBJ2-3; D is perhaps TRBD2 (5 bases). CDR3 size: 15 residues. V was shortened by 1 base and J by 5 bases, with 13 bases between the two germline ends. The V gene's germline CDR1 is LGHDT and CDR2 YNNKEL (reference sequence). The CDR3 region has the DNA TGTGCCAGCAGCCAAGCGAACCCGAGCGGAGATACGCAGTATTTT. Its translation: CASSQANPSGDTQYF.

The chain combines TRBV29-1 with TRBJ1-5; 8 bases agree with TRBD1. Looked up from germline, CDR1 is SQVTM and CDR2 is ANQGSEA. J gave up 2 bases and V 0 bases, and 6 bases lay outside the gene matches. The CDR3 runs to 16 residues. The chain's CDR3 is CSVEEWTGIRNQPQHF. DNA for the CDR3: TGCAGCGTTGAAGAGTGGACAGGGATCCGCAATCAGCCCCAGCATTTT.

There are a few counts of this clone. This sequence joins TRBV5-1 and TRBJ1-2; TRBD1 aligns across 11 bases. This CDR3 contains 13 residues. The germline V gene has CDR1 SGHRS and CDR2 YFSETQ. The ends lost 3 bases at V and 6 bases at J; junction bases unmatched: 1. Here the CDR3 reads CASSWGQGDGYTF. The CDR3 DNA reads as TGCGCCAGCAGCTGGGGACAGGGGGATGGCTACACCTTC.

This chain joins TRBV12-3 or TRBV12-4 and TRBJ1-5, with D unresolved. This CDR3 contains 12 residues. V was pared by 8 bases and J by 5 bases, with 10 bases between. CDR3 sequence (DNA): TGTGCCAGCGGTCCGAGCGATCAGCCCCAGCATTTT. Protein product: CASGPSDQPQHF.

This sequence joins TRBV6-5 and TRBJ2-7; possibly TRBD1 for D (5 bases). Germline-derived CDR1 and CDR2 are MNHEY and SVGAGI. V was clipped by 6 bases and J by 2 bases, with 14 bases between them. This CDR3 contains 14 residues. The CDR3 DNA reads TGTGCCAGCAGGCTCGTGCCAGGGCCCTACGAGCAGTACTTC. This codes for CASRLVPGPYEQYF.